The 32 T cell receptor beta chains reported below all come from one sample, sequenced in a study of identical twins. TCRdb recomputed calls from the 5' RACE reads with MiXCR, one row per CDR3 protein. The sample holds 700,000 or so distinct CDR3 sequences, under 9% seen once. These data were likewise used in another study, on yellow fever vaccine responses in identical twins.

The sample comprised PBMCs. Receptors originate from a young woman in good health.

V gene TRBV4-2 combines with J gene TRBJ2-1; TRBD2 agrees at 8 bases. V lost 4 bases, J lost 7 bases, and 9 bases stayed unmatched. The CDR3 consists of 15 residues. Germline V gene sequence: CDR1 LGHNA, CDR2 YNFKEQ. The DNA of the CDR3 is TGTGCCAGCAGCCTCCCACTTAGCGGGAATAATGAGCAGTTCTTC. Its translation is CASSLPLSGNNEQFF.

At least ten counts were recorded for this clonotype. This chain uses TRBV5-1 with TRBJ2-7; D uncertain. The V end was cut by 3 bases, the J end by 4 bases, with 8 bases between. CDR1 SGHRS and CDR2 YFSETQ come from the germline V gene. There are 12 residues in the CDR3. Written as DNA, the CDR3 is TGCGCCAGCAGCTCCGAAGGGTACGAGCAGTACTTC. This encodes CASSSEGYEQYF.

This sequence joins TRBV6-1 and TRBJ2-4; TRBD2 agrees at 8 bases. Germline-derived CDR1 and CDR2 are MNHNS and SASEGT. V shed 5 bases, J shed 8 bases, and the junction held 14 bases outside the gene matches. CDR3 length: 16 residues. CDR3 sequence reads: CASSPAGAGAGDIQYF. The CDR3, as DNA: TGTGCCAGCAGTCCCGCAGGAGCGGGAGCTGGGGACATTCAGTACTTC.

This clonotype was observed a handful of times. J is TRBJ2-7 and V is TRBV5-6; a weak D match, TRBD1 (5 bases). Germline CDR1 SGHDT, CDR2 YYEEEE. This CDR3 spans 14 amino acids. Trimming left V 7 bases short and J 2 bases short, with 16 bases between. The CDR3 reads CASLLAGLTYEQYF. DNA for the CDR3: TGTGCCAGCCTCCTGGCAGGGCTCACCTACGAGCAGTACTTC.

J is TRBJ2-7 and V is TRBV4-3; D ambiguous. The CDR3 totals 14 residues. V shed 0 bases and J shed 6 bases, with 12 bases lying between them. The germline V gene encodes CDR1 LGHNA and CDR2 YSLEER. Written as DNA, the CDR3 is TGCGCCAGCAGCCAAGAGAGGAACCTTTTCGAGCAGTACTTC. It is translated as CASSQERNLFEQYF.

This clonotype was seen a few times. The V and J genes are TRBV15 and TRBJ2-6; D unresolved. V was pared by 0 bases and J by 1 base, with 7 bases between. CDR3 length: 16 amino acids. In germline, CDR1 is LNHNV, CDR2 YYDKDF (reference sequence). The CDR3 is CATSRDRQSGANVLTF. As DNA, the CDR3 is TGTGCCACCAGCAGAGACCGGCAATCTGGGGCCAACGTCCTGACTTTC.

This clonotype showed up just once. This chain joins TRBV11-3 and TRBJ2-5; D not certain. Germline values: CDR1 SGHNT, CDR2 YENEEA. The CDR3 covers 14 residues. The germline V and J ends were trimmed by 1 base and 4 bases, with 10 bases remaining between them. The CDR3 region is CASSLGGSLETQYF. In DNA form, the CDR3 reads TGTGCCAGCAGCTTAGGTGGGTCCCTAGAGACCCAGTACTTC.

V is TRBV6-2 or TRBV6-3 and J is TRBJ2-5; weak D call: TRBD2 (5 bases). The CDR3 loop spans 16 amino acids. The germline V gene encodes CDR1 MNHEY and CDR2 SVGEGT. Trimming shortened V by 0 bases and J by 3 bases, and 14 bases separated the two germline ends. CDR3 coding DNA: TGTGCCAGCAGTTACTCTCTGGGGAGTAGGGAAGAGACCCAGTACTTC. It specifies CASSYSLGSREETQYF.

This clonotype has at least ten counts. The CDR3 DNA reads as TGTGCCAGCAGCTTTATACGACATCCTCCAGAAGCTTTCTTT. Its protein product is CASSFIRHPPEAFF. J is TRBJ1-1 and V is TRBV11-2; D ambiguous. V lost 3 bases to trimming and J lost 8 bases, with 16 bases between them. Germline CDR1 SGHAT, CDR2 FQNNGV. The CDR3 spans 14 residues.

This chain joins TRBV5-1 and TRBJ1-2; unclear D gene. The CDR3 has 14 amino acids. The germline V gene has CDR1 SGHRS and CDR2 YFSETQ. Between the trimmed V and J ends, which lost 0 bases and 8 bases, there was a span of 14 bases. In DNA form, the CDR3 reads TGCGCCAGCAGCTTGGGGCAGACGTTGTCGGGCTACACCTTC. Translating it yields CASSLGQTLSGYTF.

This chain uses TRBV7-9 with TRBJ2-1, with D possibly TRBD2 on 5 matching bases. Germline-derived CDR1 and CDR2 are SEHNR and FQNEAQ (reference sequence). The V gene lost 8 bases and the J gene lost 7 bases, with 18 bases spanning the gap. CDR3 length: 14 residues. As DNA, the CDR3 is TGTGCCAGCGACCGGGATTATCAAAGGAATGAGCAGTTCTTC. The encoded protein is CASDRDYQRNEQFF.

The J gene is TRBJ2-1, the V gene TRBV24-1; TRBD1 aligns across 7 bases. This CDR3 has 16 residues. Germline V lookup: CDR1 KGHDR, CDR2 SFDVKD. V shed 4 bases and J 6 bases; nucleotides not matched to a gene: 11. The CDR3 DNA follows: TGTGCCACCAGTGAGGGGACAGCTCGAAAGGGCAATGAGCAGTTCTTC. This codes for CATSEGTARKGNEQFF.

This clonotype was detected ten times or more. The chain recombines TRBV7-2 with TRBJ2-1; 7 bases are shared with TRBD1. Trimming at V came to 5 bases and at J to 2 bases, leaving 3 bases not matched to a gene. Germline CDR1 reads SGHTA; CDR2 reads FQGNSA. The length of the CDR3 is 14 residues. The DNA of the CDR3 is TGTGCCAGCAGCCTCAGGGGGACCTACAATGAGCAGTTCTTC. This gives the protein CASSLRGTYNEQFF.

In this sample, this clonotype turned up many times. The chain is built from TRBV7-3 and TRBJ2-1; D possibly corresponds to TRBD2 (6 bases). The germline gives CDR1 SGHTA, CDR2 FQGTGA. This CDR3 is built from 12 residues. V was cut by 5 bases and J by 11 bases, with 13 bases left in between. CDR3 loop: CASSQNSGKQFF. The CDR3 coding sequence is TGTGCCAGCAGCCAGAATAGCGGCAAGCAGTTCTTC.

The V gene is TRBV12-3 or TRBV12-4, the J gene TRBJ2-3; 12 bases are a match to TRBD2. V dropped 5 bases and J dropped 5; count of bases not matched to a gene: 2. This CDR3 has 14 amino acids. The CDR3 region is CASSPTSGGDTQYF. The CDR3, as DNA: TGTGCCAGCAGTCCGACTAGCGGGGGAGATACGCAGTATTTT.

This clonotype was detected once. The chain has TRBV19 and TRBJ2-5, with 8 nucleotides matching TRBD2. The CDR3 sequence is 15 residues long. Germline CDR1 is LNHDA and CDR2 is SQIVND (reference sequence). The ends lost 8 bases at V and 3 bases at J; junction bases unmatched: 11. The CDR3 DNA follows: TGTGCCAGTGGAATCACGGGGGGGCCGAAAGAGACCCAGTACTTC. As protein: CASGITGGPKETQYF.

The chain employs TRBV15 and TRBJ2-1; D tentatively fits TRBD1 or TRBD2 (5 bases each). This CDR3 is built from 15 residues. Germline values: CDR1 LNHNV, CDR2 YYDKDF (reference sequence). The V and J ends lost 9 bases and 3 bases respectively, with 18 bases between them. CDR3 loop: CATTMGDPGYNEQFF. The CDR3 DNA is TGTGCCACTACGATGGGGGACCCAGGCTACAATGAGCAGTTCTTC.

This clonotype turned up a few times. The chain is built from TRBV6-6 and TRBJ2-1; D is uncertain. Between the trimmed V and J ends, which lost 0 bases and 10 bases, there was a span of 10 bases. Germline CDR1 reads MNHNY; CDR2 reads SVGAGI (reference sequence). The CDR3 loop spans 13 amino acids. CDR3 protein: CASSYSSLQEQFF. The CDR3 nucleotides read TGTGCCAGCAGTTACTCGAGTCTGCAGGAGCAGTTCTTC.

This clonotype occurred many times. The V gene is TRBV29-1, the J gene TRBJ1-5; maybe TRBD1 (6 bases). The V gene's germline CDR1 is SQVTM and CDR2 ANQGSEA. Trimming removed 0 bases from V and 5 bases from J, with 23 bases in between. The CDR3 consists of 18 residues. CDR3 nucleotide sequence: TGCAGCGTTGAAGATGATACGGTACGGACAGTGAGGCATCAGCCCCAGCATTTT. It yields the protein CSVEDDTVRTVRHQPQHF.

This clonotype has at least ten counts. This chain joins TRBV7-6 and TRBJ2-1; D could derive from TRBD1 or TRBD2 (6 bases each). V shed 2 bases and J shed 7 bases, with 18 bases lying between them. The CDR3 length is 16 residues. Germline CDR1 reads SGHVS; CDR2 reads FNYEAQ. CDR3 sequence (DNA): TGTGCCAGCAGCTTAAGGGGCGGAGGGGGGTTAAATGAGCAGTTCTTC. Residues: CASSLRGGGGLNEQFF.

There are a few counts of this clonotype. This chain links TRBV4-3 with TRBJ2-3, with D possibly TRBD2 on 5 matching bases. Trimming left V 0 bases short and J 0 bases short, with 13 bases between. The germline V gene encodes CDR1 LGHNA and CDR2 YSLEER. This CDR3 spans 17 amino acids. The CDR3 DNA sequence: TGCGCCAGCAGCCAAGATCAAGGTAGCGTAAGCACAGATACGCAGTATTTT. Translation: CASSQDQGSVSTDTQYF.

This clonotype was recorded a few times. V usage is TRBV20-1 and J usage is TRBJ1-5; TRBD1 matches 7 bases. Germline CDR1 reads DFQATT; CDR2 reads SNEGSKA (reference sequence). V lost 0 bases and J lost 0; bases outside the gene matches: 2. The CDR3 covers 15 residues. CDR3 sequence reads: CSAREPGGSNQPQHF. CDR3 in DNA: TGCAGTGCTAGAGAGCCAGGGGGTAGCAATCAGCCCCAGCATTTT.

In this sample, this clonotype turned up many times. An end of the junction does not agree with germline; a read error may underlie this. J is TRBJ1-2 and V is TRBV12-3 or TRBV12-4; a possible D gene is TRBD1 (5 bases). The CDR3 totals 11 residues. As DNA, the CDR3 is TGTGCCAGCAGTTTGGGACCGCAGCTGAACTTC. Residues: CASSLGPQLNF.

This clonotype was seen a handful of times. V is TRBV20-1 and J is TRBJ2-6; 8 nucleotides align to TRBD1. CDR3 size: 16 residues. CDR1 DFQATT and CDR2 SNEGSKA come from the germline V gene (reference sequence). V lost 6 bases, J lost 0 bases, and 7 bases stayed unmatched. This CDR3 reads CSAGDRGPSGANVLTF. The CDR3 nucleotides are TGCAGTGCCGGAGACAGGGGACCCTCTGGGGCCAACGTCCTGACTTTC.

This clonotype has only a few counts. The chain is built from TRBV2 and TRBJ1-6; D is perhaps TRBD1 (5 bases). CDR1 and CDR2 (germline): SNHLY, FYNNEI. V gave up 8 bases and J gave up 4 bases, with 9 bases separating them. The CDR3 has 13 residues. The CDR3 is CASVDRYNSPLHF. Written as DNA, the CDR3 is TGTGCCAGCGTCGACAGATATAATTCACCCCTCCACTTT.

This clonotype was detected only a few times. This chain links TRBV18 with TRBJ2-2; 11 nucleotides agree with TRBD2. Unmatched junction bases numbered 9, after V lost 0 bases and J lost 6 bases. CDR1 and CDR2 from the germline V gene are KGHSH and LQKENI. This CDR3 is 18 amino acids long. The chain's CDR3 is CASSPPGLAATPAGELFF. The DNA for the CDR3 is TGTGCCAGCTCACCACCGGGACTAGCGGCTACCCCGGCCGGGGAGCTGTTTTTT.

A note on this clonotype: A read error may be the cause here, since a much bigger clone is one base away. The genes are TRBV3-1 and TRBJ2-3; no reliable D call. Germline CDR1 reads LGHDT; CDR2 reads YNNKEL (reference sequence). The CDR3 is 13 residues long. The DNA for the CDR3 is TGTGCCAGCAGCCACGCGCTGATGGATATGCAGTATTTT. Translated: CASSHALMDMQYF.

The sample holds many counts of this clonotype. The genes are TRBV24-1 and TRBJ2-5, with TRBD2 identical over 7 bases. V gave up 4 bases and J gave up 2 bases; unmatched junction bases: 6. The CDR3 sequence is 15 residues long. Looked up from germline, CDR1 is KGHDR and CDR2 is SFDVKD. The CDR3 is CATSDAGVGQETQYF. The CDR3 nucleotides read TGTGCCACCAGTGACGCGGGAGTTGGTCAAGAGACCCAGTACTTC.

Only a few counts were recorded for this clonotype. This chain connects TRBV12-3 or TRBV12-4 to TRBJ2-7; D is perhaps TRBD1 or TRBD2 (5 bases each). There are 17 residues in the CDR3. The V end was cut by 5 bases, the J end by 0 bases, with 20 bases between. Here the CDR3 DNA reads TGTGCCAGCAGTCTATCCGGCTTAGGGACGGCCTCCTACGAGCAGTACTTC. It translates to CASSLSGLGTASYEQYF.

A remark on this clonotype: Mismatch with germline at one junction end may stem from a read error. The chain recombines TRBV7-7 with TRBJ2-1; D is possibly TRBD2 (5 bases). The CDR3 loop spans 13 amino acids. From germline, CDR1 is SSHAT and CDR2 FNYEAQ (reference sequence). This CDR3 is CASSGSANHEQFF. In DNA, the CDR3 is TGTGCTAGCAGCGGCTCGGCCAACCATGAGCAGTTCTTC.

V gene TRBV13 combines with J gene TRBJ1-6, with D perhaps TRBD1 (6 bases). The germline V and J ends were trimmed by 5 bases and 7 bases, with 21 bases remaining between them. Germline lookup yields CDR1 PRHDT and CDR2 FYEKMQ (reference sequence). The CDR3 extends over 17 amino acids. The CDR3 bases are TGTGCCAGCAGCATCGGGACACTCTTCCTCGGAAATTCACCCCTCCACTTT. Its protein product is CASSIGTLFLGNSPLHF.

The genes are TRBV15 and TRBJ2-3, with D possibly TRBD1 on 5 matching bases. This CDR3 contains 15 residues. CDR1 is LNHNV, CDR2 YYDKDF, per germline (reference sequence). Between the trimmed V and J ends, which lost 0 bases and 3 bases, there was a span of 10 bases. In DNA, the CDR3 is TGTGCCACCAGCAGAGATGGGGCAGAAACAGATACGCAGTATTTT. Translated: CATSRDGAETDTQYF.